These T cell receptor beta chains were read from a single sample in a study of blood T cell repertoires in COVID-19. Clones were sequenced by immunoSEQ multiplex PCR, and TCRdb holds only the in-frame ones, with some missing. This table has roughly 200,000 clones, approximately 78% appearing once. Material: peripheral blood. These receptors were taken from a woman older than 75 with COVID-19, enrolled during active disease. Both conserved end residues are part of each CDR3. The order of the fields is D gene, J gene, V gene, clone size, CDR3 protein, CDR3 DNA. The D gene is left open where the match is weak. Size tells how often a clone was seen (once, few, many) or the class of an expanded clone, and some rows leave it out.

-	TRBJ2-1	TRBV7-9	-	CASSLAPDRVAGGEQFF	TGTGCCAGCAGCTTAGCGCCGGACAGGGTTGCGGGAGGGGAGCAGTTCTTC
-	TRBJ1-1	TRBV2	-	CASRDQGGNTEAFF	TGTGCCAGCAGGGATCAGGGTGGGAACACTGAAGCTTTCTTT
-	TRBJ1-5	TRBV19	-	CASSIGQIKGQPQHF	TGTGCCAGTAGTATAGGACAGATAAAGGGTCAGCCCCAGCATTTT
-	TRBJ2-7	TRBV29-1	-	CSVGQYEQYF	TGCAGCGTTGGACAGTACGAGCAGTACTTC
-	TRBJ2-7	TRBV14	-	CASSPQEPYEQYF	TGTGCCAGCAGCCCCCAGGAACCCTACGAGCAGTACTTC
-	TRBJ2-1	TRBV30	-	CAWTSYNEQFF	TGTGCCTGGACGTCTTACAATGAGCAGTTCTTC
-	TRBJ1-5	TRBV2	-	CASSAGIQPQHF	TGTGCCAGCAGCGCAGGGATCCAGCCCCAGCATTTT
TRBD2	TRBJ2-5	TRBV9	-	CASSGSGSQETQYF	TGTGCCAGCAGCGGAAGCGGGAGCCAAGAGACCCAGTACTTC
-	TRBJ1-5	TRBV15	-	CATSTGFYSNQPQHF	TGTGCCACCAGCACCGGGTTTTATAGCAATCAGCCCCAGCATTTT
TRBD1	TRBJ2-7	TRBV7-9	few	CASSSSGGYEQYF	TGTGCCAGCAGCTCGTCAGGGGGTTACGAGCAGTACTTC
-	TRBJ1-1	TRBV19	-	CASSTEWRGTEAFF	TGTGCCAGTAGTACTGAGTGGAGGGGCACTGAAGCTTTCTTT
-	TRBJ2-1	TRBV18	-	CASSPGGNYNEQFF	TGTGCCAGCTCACCAGGGGGCAACTACAATGAGCAGTTCTTC
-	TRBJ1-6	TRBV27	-	CASSLRENSPLHF	TGTGCCAGCAGTTTGCGGGAGAATTCACCCCTCCACTTT
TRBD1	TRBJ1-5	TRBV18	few	CASSPGTGDQPQHF	TGTGCCAGCTCACCGGGGACAGGGGATCAGCCCCAGCATTTT
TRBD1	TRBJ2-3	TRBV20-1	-	CSASPIDRGLDGTQYF	TGCAGTGCTAGTCCCATCGACAGGGGGCTTGACGGTACGCAGTATTTT
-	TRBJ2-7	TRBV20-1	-	CTVAGSYEQYF	TGCACGGTCGCGGGATCCTACGAGCAGTACTTC
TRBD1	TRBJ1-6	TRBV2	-	CASSARTGSNSPLHF	TGTGCCAGCAGCGCCCGGACAGGGAGTAATTCACCCCTCCACTTT